The sample holds a few counts of the clone carrying this T cell receptor beta chain. Antigen specificity is unknown. There were only Caucasian adults among the donors, and all lived in Nashville, Tennessee. CD45RA-negative memory and CD45RA+ naive subsets were split from the CD4+ cells. The sample comes from a study of shared clonotypes between healthy human individuals. This table comes from immunoSEQ multiplex PCR, and its TCRdb copy is limited to in-frame clones, with some not included. There are some 980,000 clones in the sample; less than 85% occur only once, and about 1.5% lies in the top ten. The study's findings and limits: The study found lower generation probabilities in non-shared clonotypes than in those shared by all four donors.

The CDR3 contains 14 residues. The V end lost 7 bases, the J end lost 5 bases, and 12 bases lay between the germline ends. From germline, CDR1 is MDHEN and CDR2 SYDVKM. This sequence originates from a young man in good health. This sequence joins TRBV28 and TRBJ1-6; tentative D call: TRBD1 (5 bases). The sequenced material came from memory CD4+ T cells sorted from blood. As to subset: CD45RA-negative fraction. This CDR3 reads CASTPGLHNSPLHF. The CDR3 DNA is TGTGCCAGCACCCCGGGACTCCATAATTCACCCCTCCACTTT.